This is a list of T cell receptor beta chains from one sample in a study of control samples from healthy donors and cancer patients. Method: immunoSEQ multiplex PCR; TCRdb's copy keeps in-frame clones and lacks some. The sample records 150,000 to 200,000 clones, approximately 91% being singletons. Sequencing input: blood. These receptors were collected from a woman in her 40s in good health. Both conserved end residues are part of each CDR3. Each record gives: V gene, D gene, J gene, clone size, CDR3 protein, CDR3 DNA. The D gene is left open where the match is weak. A row's size may be missing; if present it is once, few, many or a size class.

>TRBV5-6|.|TRBJ2-3|.
CASSRSRGLAWDTQYF
TGTGCCAGCAGCCGAAGCCGGGGGCTAGCTTGGGATACGCAGTATTTT
>TRBV7-2|.|TRBJ2-1|.
CASSLDGGYNEQFF
TGTGCCAGCAGCTTAGACGGGGGATACAATGAGCAGTTCTTC
>TRBV23-1|TRBD1|TRBJ1-2|.
CASSQRGQGGGYTF
TGCGCCAGCAGTCAGCGGGGACAGGGGGGTGGCTACACCTTC
>TRBV11-1|.|TRBJ2-7|.
CASSLGLTYEQYF
TGTGCCAGCAGCTTAGGTCTAACCTACGAGCAGTACTTC
>TRBV27|TRBD2|TRBJ2-1|.
CASILAGGPLDEQFF
TGTGCCAGCATACTAGCGGGGGGGCCTTTGGATGAGCAGTTCTTC
>TRBV7-9|.|TRBJ2-3|.
CASSLTVDTGTDTQYF
TGTGCCAGCAGCCTAACGGTTGATACGGGCACAGATACGCAGTATTTT
>TRBV7-9|TRBD1|TRBJ2-2|.
CASSPGGTGIPTGELFF
TGTGCCAGCAGCCCGGGCGGGACAGGGATTCCTACCGGGGAGCTGTTTTTT
>TRBV6-5|TRBD1|TRBJ1-5|.
CASSYATGEVNQPQHF
TGTGCCAGCAGTTACGCGACAGGGGAGGTTAATCAGCCCCAGCATTTT
>TRBV7-2|TRBD2|TRBJ2-2|.
CASSLEAGDLTGELFF
TGTGCCAGCAGCTTAGAGGCGGGGGACCTCACCGGGGAGCTGTTTTTT
>TRBV6-2/TRBV6-3|.|TRBJ2-7|once
CASSGGPTYEQYF
TGTGCCAGCAGTGGGGGACCTACCTACGAGCAGTACTTC
>TRBV5-1|TRBD1|TRBJ1-1|.
CASSSETGGRKFMNTEAFF
TGCGCCAGCAGCTCGGAAACAGGGGGCCGAAAGTTCATGAACACTGAAGCTTTCTTT
>TRBV6-6|.|TRBJ1-2|.
CASSPAGTNYGYTF
TGTGCCAGCAGCCCAGCGGGAACTAACTATGGCTACACCTTC
>TRBV5-6|.|TRBJ2-1|.
CASTPIRGDNEQFF
TGTGCCAGCACCCCGATCAGGGGGGATAATGAGCAGTTCTTC
>TRBV7-9|.|TRBJ1-6|once
CASSLGVGENSPLHF
TGTGCCAGCAGCTTAGGGGTGGGGGAGAATTCACCCCTCCACTTT
>TRBV5-4|TRBD1|TRBJ1-1|once
CASSNKDRGRTEAFF
TGTGCCAGCAGCAATAAAGACAGGGGGCGGACTGAAGCTTTCTTT
>TRBV10-1|.|TRBJ1-2|.
CASSEGSGDGYTF
TGCGCCAGCAGTGAGGGGTCAGGGGATGGCTACACCTTC
>TRBV19|TRBD1|TRBJ1-2|.
CASTWGQGYGYTF
TGTGCCAGTACATGGGGACAGGGGTATGGCTACACCTTC
>TRBV6-1|.|TRBJ2-5|.
CASSDGYQETQYF
TGTGCCAGCAGTGATGGGTATCAAGAGACCCAGTACTTC
>TRBV11-2|.|TRBJ2-5|.
CASSLGSGDQETQYF
TGTGCCAGCAGCTTAGGAAGTGGGGACCAAGAGACCCAGTACTTC
>TRBV2|.|TRBJ1-5|few
CASSESSPSNQPQHF
TGTGCCAGCAGTGAATCCTCGCCTAGCAATCAGCCCCAGCATTTT
>TRBV6-4|.|TRBJ1-6|.
CASSFPGRPYNSPLHF
TGTGCCAGCAGTTTTCCGGGACGCCCTTATAATTCACCCCTCCACTTT
>TRBV6-5|.|TRBJ2-7|.
CADLPSKGGADEQYF
TGTGCCGACTTGCCCAGCAAGGGGGGCGCAGACGAGCAGTACTTC
>TRBV27|.|TRBJ2-2|.
CASSPLVPNTGELFF
TGTGCCAGCAGTCCACTAGTACCGAACACCGGGGAGCTGTTTTTT
>TRBV6-5|.|TRBJ1-4|.
CASNIGTDNEKLFF
TGTGCCAGCAATATCGGGACCGATAATGAAAAACTGTTTTTT
>TRBV16|.|TRBJ2-7|.
CASSQFKGSYEQYF
TGTGCCAGCAGCCAATTTAAGGGGTCCTACGAGCAGTACTTC
>TRBV7-2|.|TRBJ1-2|.
CASSPAGSVYGYTF
TGTGCCAGCAGCCCCGCGGGTTCCGTCTATGGCTACACCTTC
>TRBV3-1/TRBV3-2|TRBD1|TRBJ2-3|.
CASSPTTGGVWTDTQYF
TGTGCCAGCAGCCCCACAACAGGGGGTGTTTGGACAGATACGCAGTATTTT
>TRBV6-5|.|TRBJ1-2|once
CASSPQPGNYGYTF
TGTGCCAGCAGTCCTCAGCCAGGGAACTATGGCTACACCTTC
>TRBV6-5|.|TRBJ1-1|.
CASRDLGTEAFF
TGTGCCAGCAGGGACCTTGGCACTGAAGCTTTCTTT
>TRBV6-5|TRBD1|TRBJ1-5|.
CASTGQDSNQPQHF
TGTGCCAGCACAGGACAGGATAGCAATCAGCCCCAGCATTTT